The clone carrying this TCR beta chain was observed a few times. Its antigen is still unknown. TCRdb analysed the 5' RACE reads with MiXCR anew, one entry per CDR3 protein. The data hold fewer than 350,000 distinct CDR3 sequences, with around 4% observed a single time. This sample was taken from a study of T cells after yellow fever vaccination. Study-wide results and limits: Although most clonotypes did not, a small share appeared in both CD4 and CD8 compartments.

This receptor was taken from a man aged 18-30 years who received the YFV17D yellow fever vaccine. The source material was PBMCs, sampled on the day of the yellow fever booster vaccination.

As DNA, the CDR3 is TGTGCCAGCAGCTTCGGCAGGATGGGGAATGAGCAGTTCTTC. It specifies CASSFGRMGNEQFF. The J gene is TRBJ2-1, the V gene TRBV7-9; D is ambiguous. Germline CDR1 SEHNR, CDR2 FQNEAQ (reference sequence). The germline V and J ends were trimmed by 3 bases and 7 bases, with 13 bases remaining between them. CDR3 length equals 14 residues.